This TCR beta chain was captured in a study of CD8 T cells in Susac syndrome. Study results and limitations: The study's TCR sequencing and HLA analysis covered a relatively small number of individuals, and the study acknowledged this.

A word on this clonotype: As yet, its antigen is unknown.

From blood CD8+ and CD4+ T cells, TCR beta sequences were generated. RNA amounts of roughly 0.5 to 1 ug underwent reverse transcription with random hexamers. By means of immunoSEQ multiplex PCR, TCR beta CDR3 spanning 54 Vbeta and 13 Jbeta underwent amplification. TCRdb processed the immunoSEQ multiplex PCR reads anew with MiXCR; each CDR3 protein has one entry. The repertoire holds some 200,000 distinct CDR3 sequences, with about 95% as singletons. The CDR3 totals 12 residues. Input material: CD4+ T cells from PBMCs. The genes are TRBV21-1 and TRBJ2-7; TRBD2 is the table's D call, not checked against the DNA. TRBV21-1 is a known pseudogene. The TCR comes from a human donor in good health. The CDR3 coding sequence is TGTGCCAGCAGCCTAGTGGGGTTCACCAAACTCTTC. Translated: CASSLVGFTKLF.